The 24 T cell receptor beta chains given below trace back to one sample, sequenced in a study of OX40 agonist ivuxolimab in advanced cancers. Assay: immunoSEQ multiplex PCR; the TCRdb copy retains only in-frame clones and omits some. The sample records roughly 100,000 clones, around 90% being singletons. The source was CD4+ or CD8+ T cells sorted from blood, collected in a trial of the OX40 agonist ivuxolimab. These TCRs come from an adult with an advanced solid tumor such as melanoma, head and neck, liver or kidney cancer.

The chain is built from TRBV6-5 and TRBJ1-6; D unresolved. Trimming cost V 7 bases and J 3 bases, with 7 bases left between them. Germline CDR1 reads MNHEY; CDR2 reads SVGAGI. CDR3 length: 13 amino acids. CDR3 residues: CASTTYYNSPLHF. DNA for the CDR3: TGTGCCAGCACGACATACTATAATTCACCCCTCCACTTT.

The chain joins TRBV6-4 to TRBJ2-7; 9 bases fit TRBD1. CDR3 length: 14 residues. Looked up from germline, CDR1 is MRHNA and CDR2 is SNTAGT. J gave up 3 bases and V 3 bases, and 3 bases lay outside the gene matches. Here the CDR3 reads CASSEGDRVYEQYF. The CDR3 DNA is TGTGCCAGCAGTGAGGGGGACAGGGTCTACGAGCAGTACTTC.

CDR3 amino acids: CSVKPGQGHTEAFF. CDR3 in DNA: TGCAGCGTCAAACCGGGACAGGGGCACACTGAAGCTTTCTTT. V and J are TRBV29-1 and TRBJ1-1; 10 nucleotides agree with TRBD1. Germline V gene sequence: CDR1 SQVTM, CDR2 ANQGSEA. This CDR3 is built from 14 residues. V gave up 6 bases and J gave up 3 bases; unmatched junction bases: 7.

This clone appeared once. V is TRBV7-2 and J is TRBJ2-5, with D perhaps matching TRBD2 (7 bases). Trimming took 5 bases from V and 1 from J, leaving 11 bases between them. The CDR3 has 14 amino acids. The germline gives CDR1 SGHTA, CDR2 FQGNSA. This CDR3 reads CASSRGAVQETQYF. Written as DNA, the CDR3 is TGTGCCAGCAGCCGGGGGGCCGTCCAAGAGACCCAGTACTTC.

This chain joins TRBV28 and TRBJ2-1; D is uncertain. CDR1 MDHEN and CDR2 SYDVKM come from the germline V gene. The CDR3 totals 12 residues. V was shortened by 2 bases and J by 5 bases, with 4 bases between the two germline ends. The CDR3 DNA sequence: TGTGCCAGCAGTTTAACAAACAATGAGCAGTTCTTC. This codes for CASSLTNNEQFF.

The rearrangement links TRBV11-3 to TRBJ2-3, with 13 bases that match TRBD2. The CDR3 extends over 18 amino acids. The germline gives CDR1 SGHNT, CDR2 YENEEA. The junction had 10 bases not matched to a gene; V was cut back by 4 bases and J by 3 bases. The CDR3 DNA is TGTGCCAGCAGCTCTTACGGGACTAGCGGGAAGGGAACAGATACGCAGTATTTT. This sequence encodes CASSSYGTSGKGTDTQYF.

This clone was counted once. The rearrangement links TRBV19 to TRBJ1-2, with D unclear. The CDR3 has 14 amino acids. V lost 6 bases, J lost 7 bases, and 18 bases lay in between. Germline CDR1 reads LNHDA; CDR2 reads SQIVND (reference sequence). In DNA, the CDR3 is TGTGCCAGTAGCTCAGCCTTTATGGGGTTTGGCTACACCTTC. Translating it yields CASSSAFMGFGYTF.

The chain couples TRBV15 to TRBJ2-1; 7 bases fit TRBD2. The junction had 6 bases not matched to a gene; V was cut back by 1 base and J by 12 bases. The V gene's germline CDR1 is LNHNV and CDR2 YYDKDF (reference sequence). CDR3 size: 13 residues. DNA for the CDR3: TGTGCCACCAGCAGAGGGGGGACTACTTCGCAGTTCTTC. This translates into CATSRGGTTSQFF.

The gene calls are TRBV19 and TRBJ2-7; 12 bases fit TRBD2. Germline-derived CDR1 and CDR2 are LNHDA and SQIVND (reference sequence). The length of the CDR3 is 17 residues. V dropped 3 bases and J dropped 9; count of bases not matched to a gene: 15. The CDR3 reads CASSIGIGLAGSRGQYF. The CDR3, as DNA: TGTGCCAGTAGTATCGGTATAGGACTAGCGGGATCGCGGGGGCAGTACTTC.

The genes are TRBV5-1 and TRBJ2-1, with unresolved D. The germline V gene encodes CDR1 SGHRS and CDR2 YFSETQ. V lost 4 bases and J 4 bases, leaving 12 bases between the germline ends. CDR3 length: 14 amino acids. CDR3 loop: CASSLGLGYNEQFF. The CDR3 DNA sequence: TGCGCCAGCAGCCTCGGTTTAGGGTACAATGAGCAGTTCTTC.

V and J are TRBV12-5 and TRBJ2-2; a possible D gene is TRBD2 (5 bases). CDR1 and CDR2 from the germline V gene are LGHNT and FRNRAP. The CDR3 contains 15 residues. V was pared by 0 bases and J by 4 bases, with 9 bases between. This chain's CDR3 is CASGLVWESTGELFF. CDR3 sequence (DNA): TGTGCTAGTGGTTTGGTGTGGGAGAGCACCGGGGAGCTGTTTTTT.

This sequence joins TRBV27 and TRBJ1-6, with 7 bases matching TRBD1. The junction had 4 bases not matched to a gene; V was cut back by 4 bases and J by 7 bases. The CDR3 runs 14 residues. Per germline, CDR1 MNHEY and CDR2 SMNVEV (reference sequence). CDR3 residues: CASSWDSLNSPLHF. The DNA for the CDR3 is TGTGCCAGCAGTTGGGACAGCTTGAATTCACCCCTCCACTTT.

The chain is built from TRBV7-8 and TRBJ2-7; 9 nucleotides line up with TRBD1. CDR1 SGHVS and CDR2 FQNEAQ come from the germline V gene. The CDR3 is 16 amino acids. After removal of 4 bases from V and 0 bases from J, the junction contained 7 bases not matched to a gene. CDR3 coding DNA: TGTGCCAGCAGCTCCTCGGGACAGGGTGTCTCCTACGAGCAGTACTTC. Its protein product is CASSSSGQGVSYEQYF.

The CDR3 DNA reads TGTGCCAGCAGTTTATGGTCCCCTGACTCAGATACGCAGTATTTT. Its protein product is CASSLWSPDSDTQYF. The chain joins TRBV28 to TRBJ2-3; D gene unclear. Trimming left V 0 bases short and J 4 bases short, with 11 bases between. CDR3 size: 15 residues. Germline V gene lookup returns CDR1 MDHEN and CDR2 SYDVKM. Drawing the rest from reference TRBV28 and TRBJ2-3, the complete variable domain is DVKVTQSSRYLVKRTGEKVFLECVQDMDHENMFWYRQDPGLGLRLIYFSYDVKMKEKGDIPEGYSVSREKKERFSLILESASTNQTSMYLCASSLWSPDSDTQYFGPGTRLTVL.

This chain uses TRBV9 with TRBJ2-1; TRBD2 might be the D (6 bases). The CDR3 is 15 amino acids. Looked up from germline, CDR1 is SGDLS and CDR2 is YYNGEE. Trimming left V 1 base short and J 1 base short, with 9 bases between. CDR3 DNA: TGTGCCAGCAGCGTAATCGGGGGTTCCTACAATGAGCAGTTCTTC. Its translation is CASSVIGGSYNEQFF.

The rearrangement uses TRBV7-3 and TRBJ2-1, with D maybe TRBD2 (5 bases). V lost 0 bases to trimming and J lost 6 bases, with 9 bases between them. The CDR3 is made up of 14 amino acids. The germline CDR1 and CDR2 sequences are SGHTA and FQGTGA. As DNA, the CDR3 is TGTGCCAGCAGCTTAACGGCCCGGGGCAATGAGCAGTTCTTC. Protein sequence: CASSLTARGNEQFF.

This clone was detected a few times. The junction does not match germline at one end; this may be a read error. This chain joins TRBV7-7 and TRBJ2-3; 9 nucleotides line up with TRBD2. The germline V gene has CDR1 SSHAT and CDR2 FNYEAQ (reference sequence). The CDR3 is made up of 18 amino acids. The CDR3 DNA is TGTGCTAGCAGCCCCCTTACTAGCGGGCATTCTAGCACAGATACGCAGTATTTT. Residues: CASSPLTSGHSSTDTQYF.

This clone turned up a few times. V is TRBV19 and J is TRBJ2-3, with 8 positions matching TRBD1. CDR3 length: 14 amino acids. In germline, CDR1 is LNHDA, CDR2 SQIVND (reference sequence). The trim removed 5 bases at V and 3 bases at J, leaving 4 bases unmatched. The CDR3 loop is CASSSGQGTDTQYF. For the CDR3, the DNA is TGTGCCAGTAGTTCAGGACAGGGTACAGATACGCAGTATTTT.

This rearrangement joins TRBV7-2 to TRBJ1-2; 7 nucleotides match TRBD1. CDR3 length equals 14 residues. Germline lookup yields CDR1 SGHTA and CDR2 FQGNSA. V gave up 4 bases and J gave up 4 bases; unmatched junction bases: 6. Here the CDR3 DNA reads TGTGCCAGCAGCTCAAGGGCAGGGGGCTATGGCTACACCTTC. Translated, it gives CASSSRAGGYGYTF.

The rearrangement joins TRBV7-1 to TRBJ1-5; D gene unclear. TRBV7-1 carries the ORF label, with uncertain function. The CDR3 is 12 amino acids. Trimming cost V 4 bases and J 5 bases, with 6 bases left between them. The CDR3 region is CASSFLDQPQHF. CDR3 sequence (DNA): TGTGCCAGCAGCTTCCTCGATCAGCCCCAGCATTTT.

The rearrangement joins TRBV9 to TRBJ1-3; D uncertain. CDR1 is SGDLS and CDR2 is YYNGEE in the germline V gene. Trimming removed 0 bases from V and 0 bases from J, with 7 bases in between. CDR3 length: 15 residues. CDR3 residues: CASSVVGSSGNTIYF. DNA for the CDR3: TGTGCCAGCAGCGTAGTCGGGAGCTCTGGAAACACCATATATTTT. Using reference TRBV9 and TRBJ1-3 for the parts outside the CDR3, the full variable domain is DSGVTQTPKHLITATGQRVTLRCSPRSGDLSVYWYQQSLDQGLQFLIQYYNGEERAKGNILERFSAQQFPDLHSELNLSSLELGDSALYFCASSVVGSSGNTIYFGEGSWLTVV.

The chain has TRBV13 and TRBJ2-3, with 14 bases lining up with TRBD2. Unmatched junction bases numbered 0, after V lost 3 bases and J lost 4 bases. Looked up from germline, CDR1 is PRHDT and CDR2 is FYEKMQ (reference sequence). The CDR3 totals 15 residues. The CDR3 bases are TGTGCCAGCAGCTTGGGACTAGCGGGAGCAGATACGCAGTATTTT. It specifies CASSLGLAGADTQYF.

This clone showed up just once. The V call is TRBV19, the J call TRBJ2-4; the D gene is possibly TRBD2 (7 bases). This CDR3 contains 16 residues. Trimming pared 3 bases from V and 7 bases from J, leaving 19 bases between. Germline V lookup: CDR1 LNHDA, CDR2 SQIVND (reference sequence). CDR3 DNA: TGTGCCAGTAGTATTCCCGGGGGGCGCGAGGGGAACATTCAGTACTTC. Translated, it gives CASSIPGGREGNIQYF.

The chain has TRBV10-3 and TRBJ2-1, with D possibly TRBD2 on 6 matching bases. Deletions cut 0 bases from V and 4 bases from J, with 16 bases between. CDR3 length equals 17 residues. The germline V gene encodes CDR1 ENHRY and CDR2 SYGVKD. The chain's CDR3 is CAISESIVREHYNEQFF. In DNA, the CDR3 is TGTGCCATCAGTGAGTCGATTGTCCGGGAGCATTACAATGAGCAGTTCTTC.